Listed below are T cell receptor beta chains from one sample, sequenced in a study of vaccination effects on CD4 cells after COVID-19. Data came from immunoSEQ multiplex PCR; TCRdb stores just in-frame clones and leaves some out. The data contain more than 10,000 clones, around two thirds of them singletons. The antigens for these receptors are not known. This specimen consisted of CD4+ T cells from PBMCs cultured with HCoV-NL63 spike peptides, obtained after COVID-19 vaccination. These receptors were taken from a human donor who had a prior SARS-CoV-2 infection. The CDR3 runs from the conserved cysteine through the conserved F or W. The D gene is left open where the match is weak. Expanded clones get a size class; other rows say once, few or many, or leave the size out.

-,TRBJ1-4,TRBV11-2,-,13,CASSFEGLEKLFF,TGTGCCAGCAGCTTTGAGGGCCTTGAAAAACTGTTTTTT
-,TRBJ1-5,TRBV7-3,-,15,CASIPPKYSNQPQHF,TGTGCCAGCATCCCCCCCAAGTATAGCAATCAGCCCCAGCATTTT
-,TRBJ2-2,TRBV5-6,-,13,CASVAGIAGELFF,TGTGCCAGCGTGGCAGGGATCGCCGGGGAGCTGTTTTTT
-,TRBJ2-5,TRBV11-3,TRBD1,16,CASSLVSAGGEETQYF,TGTGCCAGCAGCTTAGTTTCGGCAGGGGGCGAAGAGACCCAGTACTTC
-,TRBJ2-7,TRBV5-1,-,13,CASSSSRSYEQYF,TGCGCCAGCAGCTCATCCCGGAGTTACGAGCAGTACTTC
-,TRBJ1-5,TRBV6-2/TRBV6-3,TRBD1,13,CASSYSGQQPQHF,TGTGCCAGCAGTTACTCGGGACAGCAGCCCCAGCATTTT
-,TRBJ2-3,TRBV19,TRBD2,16,CASSLIAGGVTDTQYF,TGTGCCAGTAGTCTCATAGCGGGAGGGGTCACAGATACGCAGTATTTT
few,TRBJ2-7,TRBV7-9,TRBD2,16,CASSALLAGGSYEQYF,TGTGCCAGCAGCGCACTTCTAGCGGGAGGTTCCTACGAGCAGTACTTC
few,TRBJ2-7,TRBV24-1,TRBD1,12,CATSHRGNEQYF,TGTGCCACCAGTCACAGGGGCAACGAGCAGTACTTC
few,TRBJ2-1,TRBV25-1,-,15,CASSALSSGYSEQFF,TGTGCCAGCAGTGCCCTATCATCAGGGTATAGTGAGCAGTTCTTC
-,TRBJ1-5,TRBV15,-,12,CATSRDEADQHF,TGTGCCACCAGCAGAGATGAGGCCGATCAGCATTTT
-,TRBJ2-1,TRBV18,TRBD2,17,CASSPARLAGGSNEQFF,TGTGCCAGCTCACCCGCACGACTAGCGGGGGGGTCTAATGAGCAGTTCTTC
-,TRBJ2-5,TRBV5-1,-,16,CASSLGLGHYLETQYF,TGCGCCAGCAGCCTGGGCCTCGGACACTACCTCGAGACCCAGTACTTC
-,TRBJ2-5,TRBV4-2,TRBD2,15,CASSQERGGQETQYF,TGTGCCAGCAGCCAAGAGCGGGGGGGCCAAGAGACCCAGTACTTC
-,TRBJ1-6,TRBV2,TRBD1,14,CASRRTGEDSPLHF,TGTGCCAGCAGAAGGACAGGGGAGGATTCACCCCTCCACTTT
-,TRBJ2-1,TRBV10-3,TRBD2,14,CAISGGRDYNEQFF,TGTGCCATCAGTGGCGGGAGGGATTACAATGAGCAGTTCTTC
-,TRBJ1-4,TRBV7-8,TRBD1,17,CASSPEDWTGGREKLFF,TGTGCCAGCAGCCCCGAAGACTGGACAGGGGGCCGGGAAAAACTGTTTTTT
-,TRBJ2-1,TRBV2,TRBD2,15,CASSLAGFSYNEQFF,TGTGCCAGCAGTCTAGCGGGGTTCTCCTACAATGAGCAGTTCTTC
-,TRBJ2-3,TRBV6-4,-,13,CASSDGNTDTQYF,TGTGCCAGCAGTGACGGAAACACAGATACGCAGTATTTT
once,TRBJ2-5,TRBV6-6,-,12,CASAGAEETQYF,TGTGCCAGCGCGGGGGCCGAGGAGACCCAGTACTTC
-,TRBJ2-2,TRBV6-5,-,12,CASRYSAGELFF,TGTGCCAGCAGGTACAGCGCCGGGGAGCTGTTTTTT
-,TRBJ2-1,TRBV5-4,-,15,CASSPTEGLYNEQFF,TGTGCCAGCAGCCCGACAGAGGGACTGTACAATGAGCAGTTCTTC
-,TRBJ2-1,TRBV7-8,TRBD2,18,CASSLGPRAGGPLNEQFF,TGTGCCAGCAGCTTAGGACCCCGCGCGGGAGGGCCCCTCAATGAGCAGTTCTTC
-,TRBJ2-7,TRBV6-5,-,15,CASSSPGHGLYEQYF,TGTGCCAGCTCCTCCCCGGGACATGGACTATACGAGCAGTACTTC
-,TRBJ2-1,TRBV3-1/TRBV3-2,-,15,CASSQVWRGDNEQFF,TGTGCCAGCAGCCAAGTCTGGAGGGGGGACAATGAGCAGTTCTTC
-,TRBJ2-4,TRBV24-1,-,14,CATAAEGRENIQYF,TGTGCCACGGCGGCGGAGGGGCGGGAAAACATTCAGTACTTC
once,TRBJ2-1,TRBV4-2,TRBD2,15,CASSPEGGVSNEQFF,TGTGCCAGCAGCCCTGAGGGAGGGGTCTCCAATGAGCAGTTCTTC
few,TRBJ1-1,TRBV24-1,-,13,CATSVNSGTEAFF,TGTGCCACCAGTGTCAACAGTGGAACTGAAGCTTTCTTT
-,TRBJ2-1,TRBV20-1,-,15,CSASHRASSINKQFF,TGCAGTGCTAGTCACCGGGCCAGCAGCATAAATAAGCAGTTCTTC